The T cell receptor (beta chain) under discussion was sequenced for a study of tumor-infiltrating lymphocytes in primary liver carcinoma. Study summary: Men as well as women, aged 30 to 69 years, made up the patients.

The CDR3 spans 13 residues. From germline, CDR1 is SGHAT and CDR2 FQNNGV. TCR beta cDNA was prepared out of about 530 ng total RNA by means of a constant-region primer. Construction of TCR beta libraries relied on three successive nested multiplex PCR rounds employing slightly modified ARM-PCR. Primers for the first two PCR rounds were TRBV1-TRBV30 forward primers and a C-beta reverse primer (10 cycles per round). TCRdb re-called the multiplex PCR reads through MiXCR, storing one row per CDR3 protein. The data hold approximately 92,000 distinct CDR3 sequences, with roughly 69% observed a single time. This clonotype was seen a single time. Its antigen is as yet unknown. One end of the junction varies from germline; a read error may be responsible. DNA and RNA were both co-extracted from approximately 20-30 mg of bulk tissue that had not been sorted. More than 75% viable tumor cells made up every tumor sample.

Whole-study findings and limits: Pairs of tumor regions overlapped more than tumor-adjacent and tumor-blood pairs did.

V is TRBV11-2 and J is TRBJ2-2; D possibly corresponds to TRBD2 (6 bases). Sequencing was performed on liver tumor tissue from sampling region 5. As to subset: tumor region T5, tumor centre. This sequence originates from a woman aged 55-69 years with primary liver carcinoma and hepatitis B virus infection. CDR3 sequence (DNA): TGTGCCAGCAGCGTAGATGGGACTGGGGAGTTGTTTTTT. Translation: CASSVDGTGELFF.